Each of the 23 T cell receptor beta chains below was sequenced from the same sample in a study of T-cell reconstitution after alpha-beta-depleted transplantation in children. TCRbeta library preparation incorporated unique molecular identifiers. TCRdb redid the calling of the PCR reads with MiXCR, one entry per CDR3 protein. The sample lists several thousand distinct CDR3 sequences, 9.5% to 12% occurring once. The source material was PBMCs, mostly from graft donor cells, sampled 180 days after TCRalphabeta/CD19-depleted stem cell transplant. Receptors were obtained from a child younger than two who had a stem cell transplant for acute myeloid leukemia, so the T cells may come from the graft donor.

This clonotype was detected a few times. This chain joins TRBV23-1 and TRBJ2-7, with unresolved D. TRBV23-1 has ORF status, its function being uncertain. The CDR3 totals 12 residues. With 4 bases removed from V and 4 bases from J, the gap between germline ends came to 8 bases. DNA for the CDR3: TGCGCCAGCAGTCCTATTACTTACGAGCAGTACTTC. Translated: CASSPITYEQYF.

This clonotype is labeled as medium-sized (0.01 to 0.1%). The chain recombines TRBV7-9 with TRBJ1-5; no firm D call. The CDR3 contains 15 residues. V gave up 5 bases and J gave up 0 bases, with 11 bases separating them. Germline CDR1 and CDR2: SEHNR and FQNEAQ (reference sequence). CDR3 loop: CASSLGQYSNQPQHF. The CDR3 coding sequence is TGTGCCAGCAGCCTGGGCCAGTATAGCAATCAGCCCCAGCATTTT.

This clonotype appeared many times. The chain has TRBV7-3 and TRBJ2-5; no reliable D call. This CDR3 has 14 residues. In germline, CDR1 is SGHTA, CDR2 FQGTGA. Trimming removed 2 bases at V and 4 bases at J, with 11 bases between. CDR3 sequence reads: CASSLDPGSETQYF. CDR3 sequence (DNA): TGTGCCAGCAGCTTAGATCCCGGGTCAGAGACCCAGTACTTC. Full variable domain (outside the CDR3, taken from reference TRBV7-3 and TRBJ2-5): GAGVSQTPSNKVTEKGKYVELRCDPISGHTALYWYRQSLGQGPEFLIYFQGTGAADDSGLPNDRFFAVRPEGSVSTLKIQRTERGDSAVYLCASSLDPGSETQYFGPGTRLLVL.

V usage is TRBV19 and J usage is TRBJ2-1; 12 nucleotides agree with TRBD2. The CDR3 runs 16 residues. Trimming cost V 5 bases and J 4 bases; bases outside gene matches: 6. Germline V CDR1 and CDR2: LNHDA, SQIVND (reference sequence). The CDR3 loop is CASSGPSGRAYNEQFF. The CDR3 nucleotides are TGTGCCAGTAGTGGCCCTAGCGGGAGGGCATACAATGAGCAGTTCTTC.

By proportion, this clonotype is medium-sized (0.01 to 0.1%). The chain recombines TRBV29-1 with TRBJ2-5; no definite D call. V lost 4 bases, J lost 2 bases, and 14 bases lay in between. The CDR3 sequence is 14 residues long. Germline V gene data show CDR1 as SQVTM and CDR2 as ANQGSEA. The CDR3 sequence is CSVGGPSNQETQYF. For the CDR3, the DNA is TGCAGCGTTGGTGGTCCTTCTAATCAAGAGACCCAGTACTTC. Using reference TRBV29-1 and TRBJ2-5 for the parts outside the CDR3, the full variable domain is SAVISQKPSRDICQRGTSLTIQCQVDSQVTMMFWYRQQPGQSLTLIATANQGSEATYESGFVIDKFPISRPNLTFSTLTVSNMSPEDSSIYLCSVGGPSNQETQYFGPGTRLLVL.

This clonotype was detected many times. The CDR3 sequence is CASSPPVGEQFF. CDR3 sequence (DNA): TGTGCCAGTAGCCCTCCGGTAGGTGAGCAGTTCTTC. The chain joins TRBV19 to TRBJ2-1; no firm D call. The CDR3 is made up of 12 amino acids. V lost 6 bases to trimming and J lost 9 bases, with 12 bases between them. CDR1 is LNHDA, CDR2 SQIVND, per germline (reference sequence).

In this sample, this clonotype turned up many times. This chain joins TRBV4-2 and TRBJ2-3; D call uncertain. The CDR3 spans 14 residues. Trimming left V 3 bases short and J 3 bases short, with 10 bases between. Germline V gene data show CDR1 as LGHNA and CDR2 as YNFKEQ. The CDR3 sequence is CASSQEDETDTQYF. CDR3 in DNA: TGTGCCAGCAGCCAGGAAGACGAGACAGATACGCAGTATTTT.

This clonotype is medium-sized. In DNA form, the CDR3 reads TGCGCCAGCAGCGGTGGTCGCGGGGAGCTGTTTTTT. It codes for CASSGGRGELFF. This chain uses TRBV5-1 with TRBJ2-2; D ambiguous. CDR3 length equals 12 residues. Deletions cut 4 bases from V and 7 bases from J, with 8 bases between. CDR1 is SGHRS and CDR2 is YFSETQ in the germline V gene. Based on the CDR3 plus reference TRBV5-1 and TRBJ2-2, the full variable domain is KAGVTQTPRYLIKTRGQQVTLSCSPISGHRSVSWYQQTPGQGLQFLFEYFSETQRNKGNFPGRFSGRQFSNSRSEMNVSTLELGDSALYLCASSGGRGELFFGEGSRLTVL.

Sample share makes this clonotype medium-sized. This rearrangement joins TRBV4-2 to TRBJ1-2; tentatively, D is TRBD1 (6 bases). Per germline, CDR1 LGHNA and CDR2 YNFKEQ. The V gene lost 0 bases and the J gene lost 4 bases, with 15 bases spanning the gap. CDR3 length equals 16 residues. The CDR3 DNA reads TGTGCCAGCAGCCAAGATTTAGCAGGGGAAGTCTATGGCTACACCTTC. As protein: CASSQDLAGEVYGYTF.

This clonotype showed up many times. J is TRBJ2-5 and V is TRBV28; D may match TRBD1 or TRBD2 (6 bases each). Germline V gives CDR1 MDHEN, CDR2 SYDVKM. Trimming pared 2 bases from V and 5 bases from J, leaving 12 bases between. This CDR3 is 14 amino acids long. CDR3 in DNA: TGTGCCAGCAGTTTAGGGGGGCCATTGGAGACCCAGTACTTC. Its protein product is CASSLGGPLETQYF.

This sequence joins TRBV6-4 and TRBJ2-1, with D perhaps TRBD2 (6 bases). There are 16 residues in the CDR3. V was clipped by 0 bases and J by 3 bases, with 12 bases between them. Germline V lookup: CDR1 MRHNA, CDR2 SNTAGT. This CDR3 is CASSDSRDFFYNEQFF. The CDR3 nucleotides are TGTGCCAGCAGTGACTCGAGGGACTTCTTCTACAATGAGCAGTTCTTC.

This clonotype has at least ten counts. V gene TRBV11-2 combines with J gene TRBJ1-3; TRBD1 matches 10 bases. Losses at the gene ends were 5 bases for V and 7 bases for J; bases not matched to a gene: 5. The CDR3 loop spans 14 amino acids. The germline gives CDR1 SGHAT, CDR2 FQNNGV. The CDR3 region has the DNA TGTGCCAGCAGCGATCGGGGACAGGGGAACACCATATATTTT. Translation: CASSDRGQGNTIYF.

There are many counts of this clonotype. The V gene is TRBV29-1, the J gene TRBJ1-1; possibly TRBD1 for D (5 bases). V was shortened by 4 bases and J by 1 base, with 7 bases between the two germline ends. The CDR3 has 12 amino acids. From germline, CDR1 is SQVTM and CDR2 ANQGSEA. As DNA, the CDR3 is TGCAGCGTTGTGGGGCCGAACACTGAAGCTTTCTTT. This gives the protein CSVVGPNTEAFF.

This clonotype is deemed medium-sized. The V gene is TRBV4-3, the J gene TRBJ2-2; D gene ambiguous. This CDR3 has 16 amino acids. V was cut by 0 bases and J by 5 bases, with 13 bases left in between. CDR1 LGHNA and CDR2 YSLEER come from the germline V gene. This CDR3 is CASSQEGSHFTGELFF. The CDR3 DNA reads TGCGCCAGCAGCCAAGAGGGGTCCCACTTTACCGGGGAGCTGTTTTTT.

This clonotype showed up many times. The gene calls are TRBV14 and TRBJ1-5; D call uncertain. Trimming took off 6 bases at V and 3 bases at J, with 15 bases between the two ends. Germline values: CDR1 SGHDN, CDR2 FVKESK. The CDR3 consists of 15 residues. The CDR3 region is CASRKEKESNQPQHF. The CDR3 bases are TGTGCCAGCAGAAAAGAGAAAGAATCCAATCAGCCCCAGCATTTT.

This clonotype was observed many times. J is TRBJ1-3 and V is TRBV29-1; the D gene is possibly TRBD1 (5 bases). The germline V and J ends were trimmed by 4 bases and 1 base, with 11 bases remaining between them. Germline lookup yields CDR1 SQVTM and CDR2 ANQGSEA. This CDR3 has 14 residues. The CDR3 sequence is CSVVGQPSGNTIYF. In DNA, the CDR3 is TGCAGCGTTGTCGGACAACCATCTGGAAACACCATATATTTT.

By its share, this clonotype is medium-sized (0.01 to 0.1%). V gene TRBV7-9 combines with J gene TRBJ2-7, with a possible D match to TRBD1 (7 bases). The CDR3 is 16 amino acids. The V end lost 4 bases, the J end lost 4 bases, and 20 bases lay between the germline ends. CDR1 is SEHNR and CDR2 is FQNEAQ in the germline V gene (reference sequence). CDR3 nucleotides: TGTGCCAGCAGCTCCTCAGGGGGAGGAAGGCTGTACGAGCAGTACTTC. As protein: CASSSSGGGRLYEQYF.

The genes are TRBV12-3 or TRBV12-4 and TRBJ2-1; 9 bases map to TRBD2. V was clipped by 1 base and J by 8 bases; unmatched bases: 9. The CDR3 is 16 amino acids. CDR3 loop: CASSLEGGTSIHEQFF. The CDR3 DNA reads TGTGCCAGCAGTTTAGAGGGGGGGACTAGCATCCATGAGCAGTTCTTC.

This clonotype occurred many times. V gene TRBV6-1 combines with J gene TRBJ2-7; D uncertain. The CDR3 spans 13 residues. From germline, CDR1 is MNHNS and CDR2 SASEGT. Trimming pared 1 base from V and 6 bases from J, leaving 10 bases between. In DNA, the CDR3 is TGTGCCAGCAGTGAAGACGTAATATTCGAGCAGTACTTC. Translating it yields CASSEDVIFEQYF.

This clonotype showed up many times. The chain carries TRBV11-2 and TRBJ2-1; 16 bases are a match to TRBD2. The germline gives CDR1 SGHAT, CDR2 FQNNGV. The J segment lost 0 bases and the V segment lost 6 bases, leaving 11 bases of the junction unmatched. CDR3 length equals 20 residues. The DNA for the CDR3 is TGTGCCAGCAGGCTTTACTCGGGACTAGCGGGAGGGGGCTCCTACAATGAGCAGTTCTTC. Protein: CASRLYSGLAGGGSYNEQFF.

This clonotype was detected ten times or more. The chain recombines TRBV7-2 with TRBJ2-5, with 11 bases fitting TRBD2. V shed 5 bases, J shed 0 bases, and the junction held 5 bases outside the gene matches. Germline CDR1 SGHTA, CDR2 FQGNSA. This CDR3 comprises 16 residues. The DNA of the CDR3 is TGTGCCAGCAGCACGACTAGCGGGAAGTACCAAGAGACCCAGTACTTC. The encoded protein is CASSTTSGKYQETQYF.

This clonotype is categorized as medium-sized (0.01 to 0.1%). V usage is TRBV28 and J usage is TRBJ2-2; D is unresolved. Germline lookup yields CDR1 MDHEN and CDR2 SYDVKM. The CDR3 covers 10 residues. Trimming removed 8 bases from V and 6 bases from J, with 4 bases in between. CDR3 region: CASGSGELFF. The CDR3 nucleotides are TGTGCCAGCGGATCCGGGGAGCTGTTTTTT.

This clonotype was recorded many times. V usage is TRBV6-2 or TRBV6-3 and J usage is TRBJ1-6; D gene unclear. Germline V CDR1 and CDR2: MNHEY, SVGEGT. V dropped 6 bases and J dropped 5 bases, with 8 bases sitting between them. This CDR3 is built from 13 residues. The CDR3 region is CASRALDNSPLHF. CDR3 in DNA: TGTGCCAGCAGGGCGTTGGATAATTCACCCCTCCACTTT.